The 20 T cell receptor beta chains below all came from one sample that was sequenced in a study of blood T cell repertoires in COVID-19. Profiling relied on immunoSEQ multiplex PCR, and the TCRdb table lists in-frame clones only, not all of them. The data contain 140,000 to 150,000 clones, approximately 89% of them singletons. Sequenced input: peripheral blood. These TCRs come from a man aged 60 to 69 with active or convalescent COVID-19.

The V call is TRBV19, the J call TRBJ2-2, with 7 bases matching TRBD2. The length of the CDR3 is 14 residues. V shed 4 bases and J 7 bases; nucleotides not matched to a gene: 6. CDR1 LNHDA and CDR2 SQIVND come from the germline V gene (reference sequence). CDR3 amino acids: CASSSGRGGGELFF. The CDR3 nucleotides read TGTGCCAGTAGTAGCGGGAGAGGTGGCGGGGAGCTGTTTTTT.

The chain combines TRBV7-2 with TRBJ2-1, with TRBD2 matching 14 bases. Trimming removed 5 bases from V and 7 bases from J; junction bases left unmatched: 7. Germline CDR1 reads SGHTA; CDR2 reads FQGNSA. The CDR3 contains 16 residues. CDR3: CASSPERTSGRNEQFF. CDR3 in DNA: TGTGCCAGCAGCCCCGAGCGGACTAGCGGGAGGAATGAGCAGTTCTTC.

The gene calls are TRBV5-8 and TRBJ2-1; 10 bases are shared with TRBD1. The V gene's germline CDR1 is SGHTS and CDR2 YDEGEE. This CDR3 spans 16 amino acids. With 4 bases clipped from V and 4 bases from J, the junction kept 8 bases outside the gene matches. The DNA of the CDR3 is TGTGCCAGCAGCCCTGGGACAGGGGTGATATACAATGAGCAGTTCTTC. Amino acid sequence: CASSPGTGVIYNEQFF.

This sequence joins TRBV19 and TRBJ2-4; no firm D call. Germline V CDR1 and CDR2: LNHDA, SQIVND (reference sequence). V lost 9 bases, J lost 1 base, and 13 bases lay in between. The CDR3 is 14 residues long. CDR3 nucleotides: TGTGCCAGCTCTGAAACACCGGCCAAAAACATTCAGTACTTC. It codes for CASSETPAKNIQYF. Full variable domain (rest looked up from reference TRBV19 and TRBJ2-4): DGGITQSPKYLFRKEGQNVTLSCEQNLNHDAMYWYRQDPGQGLRLIYYSQIVNDFQKGDIAEGYSVSREKKESFPLTVTSAQKNPTAFYLCASSETPAKNIQYFGAGTRLSVL.

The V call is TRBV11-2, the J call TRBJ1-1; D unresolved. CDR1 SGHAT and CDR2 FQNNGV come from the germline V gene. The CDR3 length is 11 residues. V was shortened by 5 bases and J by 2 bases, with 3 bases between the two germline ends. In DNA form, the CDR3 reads TGTGCCAGCAGCCTTAACACTGAAGCTTTCTTT. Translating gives CASSLNTEAFF.

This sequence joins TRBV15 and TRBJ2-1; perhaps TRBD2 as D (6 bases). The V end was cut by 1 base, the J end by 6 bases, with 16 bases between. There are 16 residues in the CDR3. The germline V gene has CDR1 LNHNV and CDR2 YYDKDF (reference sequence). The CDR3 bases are TGTGCCACCAGCAGAGTTAGGCGGGAAAGCGCCAATGAGCAGTTCTTC. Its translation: CATSRVRRESANEQFF.

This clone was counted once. CDR3 DNA sequence: TGTGCCAGCAGCTTTGCAGGGGCGACAAACTATGGCTACACCTTC. Translated: CASSFAGATNYGYTF. The chain has TRBV7-2 and TRBJ1-2; maybe TRBD1 (6 bases). The CDR3 has 15 amino acids. Germline CDR1 SGHTA, CDR2 FQGNSA. Trimming pared 3 bases from V and 2 bases from J, leaving 13 bases between.

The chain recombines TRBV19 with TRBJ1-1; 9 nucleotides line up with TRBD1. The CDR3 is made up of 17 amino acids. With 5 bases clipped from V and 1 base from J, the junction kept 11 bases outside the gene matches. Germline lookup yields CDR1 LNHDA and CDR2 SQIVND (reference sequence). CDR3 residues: CASSPNRGHFANTEAFF. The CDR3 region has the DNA TGTGCCAGTAGTCCAAACAGGGGGCACTTCGCGAACACTGAAGCTTTCTTT.

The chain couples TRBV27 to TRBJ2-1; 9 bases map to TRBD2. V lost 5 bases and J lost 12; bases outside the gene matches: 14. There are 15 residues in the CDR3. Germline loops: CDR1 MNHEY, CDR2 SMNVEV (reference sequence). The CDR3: CASSLLAGPRRGQFF. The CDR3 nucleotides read TGTGCCAGCAGTCTACTAGCGGGCCCTCGGCGTGGGCAGTTCTTC.

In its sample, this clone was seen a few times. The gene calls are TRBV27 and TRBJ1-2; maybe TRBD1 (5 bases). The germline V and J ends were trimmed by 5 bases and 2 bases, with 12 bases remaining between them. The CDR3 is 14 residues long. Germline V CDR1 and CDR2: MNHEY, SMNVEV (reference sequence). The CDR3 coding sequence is TGTGCCAGCAGTGACCTCCGACAGAACTATGGCTACACCTTC. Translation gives CASSDLRQNYGYTF.

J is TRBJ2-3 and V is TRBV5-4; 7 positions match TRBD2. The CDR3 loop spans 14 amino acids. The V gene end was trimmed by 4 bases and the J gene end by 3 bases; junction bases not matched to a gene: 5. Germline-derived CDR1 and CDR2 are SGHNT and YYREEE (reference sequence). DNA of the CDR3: TGTGCCAGCAGCCCTGGGAGGGCGACAGATACGCAGTATTTT. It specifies CASSPGRATDTQYF.

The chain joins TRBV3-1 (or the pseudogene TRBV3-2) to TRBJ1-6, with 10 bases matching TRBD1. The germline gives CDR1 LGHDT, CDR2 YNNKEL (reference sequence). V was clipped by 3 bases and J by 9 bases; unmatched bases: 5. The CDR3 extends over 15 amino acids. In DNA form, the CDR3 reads TGTGCCAGCAGCCACCTCGGGACAGGGGTTTCACCCCTCCACTTT. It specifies CASSHLGTGVSPLHF.

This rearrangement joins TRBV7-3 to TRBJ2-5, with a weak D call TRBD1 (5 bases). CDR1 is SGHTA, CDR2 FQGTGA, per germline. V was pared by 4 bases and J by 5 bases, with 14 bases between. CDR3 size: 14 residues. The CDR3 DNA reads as TGTGCCAGCAGCTCTAAGGGGATAGGGGAGACCCAGTACTTC. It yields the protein CASSSKGIGETQYF.

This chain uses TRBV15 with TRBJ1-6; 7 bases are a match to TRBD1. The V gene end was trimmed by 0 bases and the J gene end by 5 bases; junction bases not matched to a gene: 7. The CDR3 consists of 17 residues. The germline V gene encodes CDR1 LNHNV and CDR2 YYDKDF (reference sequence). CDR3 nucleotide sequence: TGTGCCACCAGCAGAGATAGGGGGACAGCTAATAATTCACCCCTCCACTTT. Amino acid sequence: CATSRDRGTANNSPLHF.

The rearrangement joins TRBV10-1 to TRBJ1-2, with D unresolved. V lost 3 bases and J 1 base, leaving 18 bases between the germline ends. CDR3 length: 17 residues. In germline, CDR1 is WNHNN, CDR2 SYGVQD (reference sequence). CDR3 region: CASSERGGPAVNYGYTF. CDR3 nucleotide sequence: TGCGCCAGCAGTGAACGCGGCGGCCCTGCGGTTAACTATGGCTACACCTTC.

CDR3 DNA sequence: TGTGCCAGCAGCGCACCCCGAAGCGGGAGGAATGAGCAGTTCTTC. Amino acids: CASSAPRSGRNEQFF. The V call is TRBV11-2, the J call TRBJ2-1; 9 nucleotides line up with TRBD2. V was pared by 5 bases and J by 7 bases, with 9 bases of the junction left unmatched. This CDR3 spans 15 amino acids. CDR1 SGHAT and CDR2 FQNNGV come from the germline V gene.

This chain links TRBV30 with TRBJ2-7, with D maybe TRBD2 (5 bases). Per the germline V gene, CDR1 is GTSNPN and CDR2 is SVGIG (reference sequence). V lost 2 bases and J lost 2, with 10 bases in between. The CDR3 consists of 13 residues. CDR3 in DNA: TGTGCCTGGAGTCATCGACTAACCTACGAGCAGTACTTC. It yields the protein CAWSHRLTYEQYF.

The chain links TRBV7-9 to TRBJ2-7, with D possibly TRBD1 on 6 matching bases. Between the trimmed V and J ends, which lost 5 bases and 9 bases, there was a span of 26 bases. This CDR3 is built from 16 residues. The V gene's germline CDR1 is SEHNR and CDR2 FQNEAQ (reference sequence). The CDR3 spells CASSPLLTGPLRGQYF. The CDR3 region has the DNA TGTGCCAGCAGCCCACTGTTGACAGGACCGCTTCGTGGGCAGTACTTC.

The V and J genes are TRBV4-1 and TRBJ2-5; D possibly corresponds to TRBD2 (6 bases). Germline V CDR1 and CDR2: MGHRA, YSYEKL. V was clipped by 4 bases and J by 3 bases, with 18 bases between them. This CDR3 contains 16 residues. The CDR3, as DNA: TGCGCCAGCAGCCGGTTCGCTAGCGTCCTGAAAGAGACCCAGTACTTC. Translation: CASSRFASVLKETQYF.

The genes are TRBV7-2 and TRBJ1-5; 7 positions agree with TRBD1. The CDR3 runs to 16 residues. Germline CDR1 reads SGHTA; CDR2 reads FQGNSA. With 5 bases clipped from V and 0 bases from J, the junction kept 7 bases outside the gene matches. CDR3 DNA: TGTGCCAGCAGCGCACACGGGACAGATAGCAATCAGCCCCAGCATTTT. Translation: CASSAHGTDSNQPQHF.